The source of this TCR beta chain is a study of blood T cells in healthy people across ages. Findings of the study overall: Age showed a roughly linear inverse relationship with TCR beta diversity per million T cells.

In the case of this clonotype: What it recognizes is unknown.

V lost 0 bases, J lost 2 bases, and 12 bases lay in between. From germline, CDR1 is DFQATT and CDR2 SNEGSKA (reference sequence). This CDR3 has 15 residues. Extracted total RNA amounted to at least 6 micrograms for each sample. Primers used in a second PCR of about 7 to 12 cycles were a sample-barcoded 5' primer and a J-beta primer mix. TCRdb re-called the 5' RACE reads through MiXCR, storing one row per CDR3 protein. The sample has about 1.7 million distinct CDR3 sequences, 28% seen once. The sequence was obtained from a woman in her twenties or thirties in good health. The V gene is TRBV20-1, the J gene TRBJ2-3; D possibly matches TRBD1 or TRBD2 (5 bases each). The sample comprised blood. The CDR3 region has the DNA TGCAGTGCTAGAGATGGGGGTGAGGACACAGATACGCAGTATTTT. It is translated as CSARDGGEDTDTQYF.